This entry concerns a single T cell receptor beta chain. This entry belongs to a study of T cells expressing NK-cell markers. Reanalyzing the 5' RACE reads, TCRdb keeps one entry per CDR3 protein, without DNA. The table lists hundreds of thousands of distinct CDR3 sequences, with roughly 7.2% in the top ten. The germline gives CDR1 PRHDT, CDR2 FYEKMQ (reference sequence). The CDR3 extends over 14 amino acids. Specimen: blood T cells: a sorted CD56 or NKG2C T cell subset, CD4+ or CD8+ T cells, or bulk PBMC T cells (not recorded which). This clonotype originated in a woman between 18 and 70 years old in good health. V gene TRBV13 combines with J gene TRBJ1-1; lacking DNA, the TRBD1 call made by TCRdb goes unchecked. The CDR3 sequence: CASSSQGAATEAFF. Full variable domain (outside the CDR3, taken from reference TRBV13 and TRBJ1-1): AAGVIQSPRHLIKEKRETATLKCYPIPRHDTVYWYQQGPGQDPQFLISFYEKMQSDKGSIPDRFSAQQFSDYHSELNMSSLELGDSALYFCASSSQGAATEAFFGQGTRLTVV.